This entry describes one TCR beta chain. This entry comes from a study of T cells in Graves' hyperthyroidism and ophthalmopathy. Thyroid ultrasound and orbital computed tomography, with clinical symptoms and serum thyroxine and TRAb, informed diagnoses. The CDR3 runs to 16 residues. Trimming shortened V by 3 bases and J by 5 bases, and 19 bases separated the two germline ends. Germline CDR1 is SGHVS and CDR2 is FQNEAQ. RNA transcripts gave rise to amplified TCR beta CDR3 regions. TCR CDR3 regions were first amplified by RT-PCR with HTBI primers. TCRdb ran MiXCR on the multiplex PCR reads and lists one entry per CDR3 protein. Among some 600,000 distinct CDR3 sequences, 46% were seen once, and the ten largest hold about 7.8%.

The sample comprised peripheral blood or thyroid tissue (not recorded which). The receptor comes from a woman between 18 and 29 years old with Graves' hyperthyroidism. The gene calls are TRBV7-8 and TRBJ1-1; no definite D call. CDR3 amino acids: CASSLVRTGRSTEAFF. CDR3 in DNA: TGTGCCAGCAGCTTGGTAAGGACTGGGAGGAGTACTGAAGCTTTCTTT.